This TCR beta chain was profiled in a study of T cells in Graves' hyperthyroidism and ophthalmopathy. The study, taken as a whole, reports: Most thyroid clonotypes expanded above 0.001 were also detected in blood.

This CDR3 is 13 amino acids long. V lost 4 bases, J lost 2 bases, and 5 bases stayed unmatched. Germline loops: CDR1 DFQATT, CDR2 SNEGSKA (reference sequence). Exclusions: uncontrolled infection, other autoimmune disease, pregnancy, lactation. Note on this clonotype: Its target is not known.

The source material, RNA transcripts, was used to amplify TCR beta CDR3 regions. Initially, a first-round RT-PCR of the TCR CDR3 employed the HTBI primer set. MiXCR was run by TCRdb on the multiplex PCR reads, yielding one entry per CDR3 protein. The sample holds under 400,000 distinct CDR3 sequences, approximately 15% seen once. The V gene is TRBV20-1, the J gene TRBJ2-7; 7 nucleotides match TRBD1. The sequence came from a woman aged 60-75 years with Graves' hyperthyroidism. Sequenced material: blood. CDR3 nucleotides: TGCAGTGCTACGGGACAGCCCACCTACGAGCAGTACTTC. The encoded protein is CSATGQPTYEQYF.